This T cell receptor beta chain was captured in a study of blood T cell repertoires in COVID-19. Overall study context: Sample material is recorded as cDNA or gDNA derived from T cells, B-cell-depleted T cells, or PBMCs.

In germline, CDR1 is MDHEN, CDR2 SYDVKM. The CDR3 runs to 17 residues. V was clipped by 5 bases and J by 7 bases; unmatched bases: 12. As handled by the study authors: Cell counts per sample came from amplifying reference gene primers. Here immunoSEQ multiplex PCR was the method, and the copy in TCRdb shows in-frame clones only, minus some. From that table come the V and J calls and clone size; the DNA was used to work out D and trimming. The sample shows fewer than 40,000 clones, roughly 90% of them seen only once. Sequenced material: peripheral blood. The chain links TRBV28 to TRBJ1-4; 11 bases are shared with TRBD1. This receptor was taken from a woman aged 40 to 55 with active or convalescent COVID-19. The chain's CDR3 is CASSDRDRGSVSEKLFF. The DNA for the CDR3 is TGTGCCAGCAGTGACCGGGACAGGGGGAGTGTAAGTGAAAAACTGTTTTTT.